This TCR beta chain was documented in a study of T cell changes during pregnancy in multiple sclerosis. The length of the CDR3 is 12 residues. Germline CDR1 is SEHNR and CDR2 is FQNEAQ (reference sequence). The method was immunoSEQ multiplex PCR; TCRdb's version includes in-frame clones alone and lacks a portion of them. The sample records around 30,000 clones, approximately 94% being singletons. Of note for this clone: One junction end does not reproduce the germline sequence, and a read error may be involved.

The clonotype was recovered from a female donor with multiple sclerosis, enrolled in a pregnancy study. Material: CD4+ T cells from peripheral blood mononuclear cells, obtained after pregnancy. V is TRBV7-9 and J is TRBJ1-1; tentative D call: TRBD1 (6 bases). Written as DNA, the CDR3 is TGTGCCAGCAGGGGACGGGACACGGAAGCTTTCTTT. It is translated as CASRGRDTEAFF. The entire variable domain, with the rest obtained from reference TRBV7-9 and TRBJ1-1, is as follows: DTGVSQNPRHKITKRGQNVTFRCDPISEHNRLYWYRQTLGQGPEFLTYFQNEAQLEKSRLLSDRFSAERPKGSFSTLEIQRTEQGDSAMYLCASRGRDTEAFFGQGTRLTVV.